Following are 3 T cell receptor beta chains from one sample sequenced in a study of T cells in Graves' hyperthyroidism and ophthalmopathy. Authors of the study amplified TCR beta CDR3 regions from RNA transcripts. First-round RT-PCR of the TCR CDR3 relied on the HTBI primer set. TCRdb fed the multiplex PCR reads into MiXCR, producing one record per CDR3 protein. The table has about 400,000 distinct CDR3 sequences, over 12% seen once. Sequenced material: blood. The source of these receptors is a man aged 18 to 30 with Graves' ophthalmopathy.

The chain uses TRBV19 and TRBJ2-5, with TRBD1 identical over 8 bases. V lost 3 bases and J lost 4; bases outside the gene matches: 16. The germline V gene has CDR1 LNHDA and CDR2 SQIVND (reference sequence). There are 18 residues in the CDR3. CDR3 in DNA: TGTGCCAGTAGTATCGGTGGAGGGGGACAGGCGGGGAGAGAGACCCAGTACTTC. Translated, it gives CASSIGGGGQAGRETQYF.

This clonotype was counted at least ten times. The chain carries TRBV29-1 and TRBJ2-7, with a tentative D call TRBD2 (6 bases). The CDR3 covers 14 residues. The V end was cut by 0 bases, the J end by 0 bases, with 9 bases between. Germline lookup yields CDR1 SQVTM and CDR2 ANQGSEA. The CDR3 region is CSVEDRGSSYEQYF. The CDR3 DNA is TGCAGCGTTGAAGACCGGGGGAGCTCCTACGAGCAGTACTTC.

V gene TRBV13 combines with J gene TRBJ2-1; TRBD1 agrees at 10 bases. Germline values: CDR1 PRHDT, CDR2 FYEKMQ (reference sequence). The CDR3 is 15 amino acids. J was trimmed by 6 bases and V by 5 bases; bases with no gene match: 7. DNA for the CDR3: TGTGCCAGCAGCGACGGGACAGGGGCTCCCAATGAGCAGTTCTTC. It translates to CASSDGTGAPNEQFF.